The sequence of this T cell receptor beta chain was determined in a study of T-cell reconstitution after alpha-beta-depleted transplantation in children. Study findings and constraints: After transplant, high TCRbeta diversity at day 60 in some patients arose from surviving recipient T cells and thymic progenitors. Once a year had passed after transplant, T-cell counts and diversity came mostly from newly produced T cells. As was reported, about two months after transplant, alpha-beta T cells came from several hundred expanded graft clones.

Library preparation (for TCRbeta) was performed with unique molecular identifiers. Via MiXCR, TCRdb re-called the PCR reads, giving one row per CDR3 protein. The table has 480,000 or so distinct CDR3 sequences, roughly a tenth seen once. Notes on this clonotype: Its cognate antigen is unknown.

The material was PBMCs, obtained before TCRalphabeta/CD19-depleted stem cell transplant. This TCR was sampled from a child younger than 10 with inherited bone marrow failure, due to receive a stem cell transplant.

The CDR3 DNA reads TGTGCCAGCTCACCACAGGGGGCGATGAACACTGAAGCTTTCTTT. Translating gives CASSPQGAMNTEAFF. The rearrangement links TRBV18 to TRBJ1-1; 7 bases fit TRBD1. The germline V gene has CDR1 KGHSH and CDR2 LQKENI. CDR3 length equals 15 residues. Trimming took 1 base from V and 0 from J; bases not matched to a gene: 2.